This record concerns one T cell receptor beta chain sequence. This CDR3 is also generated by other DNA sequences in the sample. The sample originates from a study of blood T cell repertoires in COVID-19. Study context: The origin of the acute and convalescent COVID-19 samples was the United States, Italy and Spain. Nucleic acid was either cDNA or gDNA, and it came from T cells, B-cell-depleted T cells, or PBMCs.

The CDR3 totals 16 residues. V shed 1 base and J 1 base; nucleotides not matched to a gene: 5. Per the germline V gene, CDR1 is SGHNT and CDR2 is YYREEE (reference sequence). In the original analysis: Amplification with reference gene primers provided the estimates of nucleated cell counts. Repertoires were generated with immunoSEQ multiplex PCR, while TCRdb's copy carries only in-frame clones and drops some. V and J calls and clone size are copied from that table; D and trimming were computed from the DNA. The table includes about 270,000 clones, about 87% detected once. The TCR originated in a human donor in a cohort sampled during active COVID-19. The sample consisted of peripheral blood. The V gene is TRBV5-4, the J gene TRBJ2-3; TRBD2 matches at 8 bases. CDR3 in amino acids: CASSLFRGGGTDTQYF. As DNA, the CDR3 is TGTGCCAGCAGCTTGTTTCGGGGGGGCGGCACAGATACGCAGTATTTT. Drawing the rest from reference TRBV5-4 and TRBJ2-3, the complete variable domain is ETGVTQSPTHLIKTRGQQVTLRCSSQSGHNTVSWYQQALGQGPQFIFQYYREEENGRGNFPPRFSGLQFPNYSSELNVNALELDDSALYLCASSLFRGGGTDTQYFGPGTRLTVL.